This TCR beta chain was sequenced in a study of shared clonotypes between healthy human individuals. Study background: Donor ages ranged 18 to 49 years: a couple of women, a few men. The study's findings and limits: Among donors, sharing of clonotypes was expected to be affected by sequencing depth. It was only blood that was sampled, and tissue repertoires likely differ.

Per the study methods: With immunoSEQ giving junction-only sequences and no quality scores, filtering differed. Produced via immunoSEQ multiplex PCR; TCRdb's table is partial and in-frame only. The DNA was the basis for D and trimming; V, J and clone size are from that table. In the table there are over 400,000 clones, almost 80% of which are singletons. In germline, CDR1 is MGHDK, CDR2 SYGVNS. V shed 10 bases and J 6 bases; nucleotides not matched to a gene: 13. The CDR3 loop spans 15 amino acids. Points on this clone: Its matching antigen is unknown.

This chain uses TRBV25-1 with TRBJ1-5; TRBD1 matches at 9 bases. Sequencing input: PBMCs. The receptor was isolated from a woman in her 40s in good health. Some clones in this sample may be carry-over from other donors' samples. Written as DNA, the CDR3 is TGTGCCAAGCTACCACTCGGGACAGGGATTCAGCCCCAGCATTTT. As protein: CAKLPLGTGIQPQHF. Supplemented by reference TRBV25-1 and TRBJ1-5, the full variable domain reads EADIYQTPRYLVIGTGKKITLECSQTMGHDKMYWYQQDPGMELHLIHYSYGVNSTEKGDLSSESTVSRIRTEHFPLTLESARPSHTSQYLCAKLPLGTGIQPQHFGDGTRLSIL.